The 4 T cell receptor beta chains listed next were all sequenced from one sample in a study of cytomegalovirus exposure and HLA in healthy donors. Primers: 60 Vbeta forward and 13 Jbeta reverse. TCRdb keeps only in-frame clones here, not all; method: immunoSEQ multiplex PCR. Of 100,000 or so clones in the sample, roughly 15% were seen once. The sample taken for sequencing was PBMCs. The receptors were sampled from a female donor in good health and CMV-seronegative.

This clone was picked up a small number of times. The chain recombines TRBV9 with TRBJ2-1; TRBD2 matches 13 bases. V lost 2 bases and J lost 10; bases outside the gene matches: 12. The length of the CDR3 is 17 residues. Germline-derived CDR1 and CDR2 are SGDLS and YYNGEE. CDR3 in DNA: TGTGCCAGCAGCGTGAGCTCCGGGACTAGCGGGACAAAAGAGCAGTTCTTC. This translates into CASSVSSGTSGTKEQFF.

This clone showed up just a few times. The rearrangement links TRBV5-4 to TRBJ2-3; 7 positions agree with TRBD2. V was pared by 5 bases and J by 4 bases, with 4 bases of the junction left unmatched. Germline V gene data show CDR1 as SGHNT and CDR2 as YYREEE (reference sequence). The CDR3 has 13 residues. Written as DNA, the CDR3 is TGTGCCAGCAGTCGGACTAGTTCAGATACGCAGTATTTT. Amino acid sequence: CASSRTSSDTQYF.

A few counts support this clone. The chain employs TRBV12-5 and TRBJ2-7; 7 nucleotides agree with TRBD2. After removal of 6 bases from V and 2 bases from J, the junction contained 7 bases not matched to a gene. CDR3 length: 14 amino acids. Germline loops: CDR1 LGHNT, CDR2 FRNRAP. CDR3 coding DNA: TGTGCTAGTGGGGTATCGGGAGGCCCCTACGAGCAGTACTTC. This codes for CASGVSGGPYEQYF.

The V call is TRBV28, the J call TRBJ2-7, with D possibly TRBD1 on 6 matching bases. This CDR3 contains 14 residues. Trimming shortened V by 6 bases and J by 3 bases, and 15 bases separated the two germline ends. Germline assignment: CDR1 MDHEN and CDR2 SYDVKM. Here the CDR3 reads CASRRDRIGYEQYF. Here the CDR3 DNA reads TGTGCCAGCAGACGAGACAGGATTGGCTACGAGCAGTACTTC.